The 27 T cell receptor beta chains below were found in one sample sequenced in a study of T-cell reconstitution after alpha-beta-depleted transplantation in children. As it was prepared, the TCRbeta library received unique molecular identifiers. In TCRdb, the PCR reads were re-called with MiXCR into one record per CDR3 protein. The sample contains about a million distinct CDR3 sequences, about 29% of which appear only once. The sample here was PBMCs, mostly from graft donor cells, taken 360 days after TCRalphabeta/CD19-depleted stem cell transplant. These receptors were obtained from a boy under three years old who had a stem cell transplant for SCID, so the T cells may come from the graft donor.

The sample holds a few counts of this clonotype. The gene calls are TRBV4-2 and TRBJ2-1, with D hard to call. Per germline, CDR1 LGHNA and CDR2 YNFKEQ. The CDR3 consists of 16 residues. V lost 2 bases, J lost 0 bases, and 11 bases lay in between. This CDR3 is CASSQWGTSSYNEQFF. The DNA of the CDR3 is TGTGCCAGCAGCCAATGGGGTACGTCCTCCTACAATGAGCAGTTCTTC.

This clonotype was detected a few times. The genes are TRBV20-1 and TRBJ2-1, with 8 bases matching TRBD2. The V gene's germline CDR1 is DFQATT and CDR2 SNEGSKA (reference sequence). Germline trimming cut 3 bases from V and 4 bases from J; bases unmatched to any gene: 5. This CDR3 has 14 residues. The CDR3 loop reads CSASAGGGYNEQFF. The CDR3 nucleotides are TGCAGTGCTAGTGCGGGCGGGGGGTACAATGAGCAGTTCTTC.

This clonotype showed up just a few times. The chain employs TRBV20-1 and TRBJ1-5, with D perhaps matching TRBD1 (5 bases). Germline V gene data show CDR1 as DFQATT and CDR2 as SNEGSKA (reference sequence). The V end lost 3 bases, the J end lost 3 bases, and 15 bases lay between the germline ends. This CDR3 contains 15 residues. The chain's CDR3 is CSARGPGYNNQPQHF. The CDR3 region has the DNA TGCAGTGCTAGGGGACCAGGATATAACAATCAGCCCCAGCATTTT.

The rearrangement uses TRBV12-3 or TRBV12-4 and TRBJ2-3, with a weak D call TRBD1 (6 bases). This CDR3 spans 12 amino acids. V was pared by 7 bases and J by 6 bases, with 11 bases between. The CDR3 DNA is TGTGCCAGCACCCCCCAGGGGGATACGCAGTATTTT. Its protein product is CASTPQGDTQYF.

The sample holds a few counts of this clonotype. V usage is TRBV24-1 and J usage is TRBJ2-3, with 8 bases lining up with TRBD1. Germline CDR1 and CDR2: KGHDR and SFDVKD. The CDR3 consists of 15 residues. Germline trimming cut 6 bases from V and 4 bases from J; bases unmatched to any gene: 8. The CDR3 spells CATSPGGQGSDTQYF. The DNA for the CDR3 is TGTGCCACCAGTCCCGGAGGACAGGGATCAGATACGCAGTATTTT.

In DNA, the CDR3 is TGCAGTACCGTACAGGGGGCCCTCAATCAGCCCCAGCATTTT. This translates into CSTVQGALNQPQHF. The V gene is TRBV20-1, the J gene TRBJ1-5, with 9 bases fitting TRBD1. Unmatched junction bases numbered 8, after V lost 8 bases and J lost 3 bases. Germline V lookup: CDR1 DFQATT, CDR2 SNEGSKA (reference sequence). The CDR3 loop spans 14 amino acids.

The V call is TRBV5-1, the J call TRBJ2-1, with no clear D. V was trimmed by 7 bases and J by 6 bases, leaving 8 bases between them. Per germline, CDR1 SGHRS and CDR2 YFSETQ. The CDR3 runs 11 residues. CDR3 nucleotides: TGCGCCAGCGCGACCCTCAATGAGCAGTTCTTC. The encoded protein is CASATLNEQFF.

This chain joins TRBV11-2 and TRBJ2-5; 9 bases agree with TRBD2. The germline CDR1 and CDR2 sequences are SGHAT and FQNNGV. V trimming: 0 bases; J trimming: 1 base; junction bases outside the gene matches: 6. The CDR3 loop spans 17 amino acids. In DNA, the CDR3 is TGTGCCAGCAGCTTAGATGGCGGGGGGGCCATCCAAGAGACCCAGTACTTC. Protein product: CASSLDGGGAIQETQYF.

This clonotype was counted ten times or more. The chain is built from TRBV29-1 and TRBJ1-1; D is unresolved. The CDR3 consists of 11 residues. The germline V gene encodes CDR1 SQVTM and CDR2 ANQGSEA. V lost 4 bases and J 4 bases, leaving 7 bases between the germline ends. The CDR3 nucleotides read TGCAGCGTTGTGCGTGCCACTGAAGCTTTCTTT. This sequence encodes CSVVRATEAFF.

This clonotype was seen a few times. The chain carries TRBV30 and TRBJ2-5, with TRBD2 matching over 12 bases. Trimming removed 2 bases from V and 5 bases from J; junction bases left unmatched: 3. Germline V gene sequence: CDR1 GTSNPN, CDR2 SVGIG (reference sequence). The CDR3 contains 14 residues. CDR3 bases: TGTGCCTGGAGTTTTCTAGCGGGGGGGGAGACCCAGTACTTC. This encodes CAWSFLAGGETQYF.

V usage is TRBV2 and J usage is TRBJ2-2; TRBD1 might be the D (6 bases). From germline, CDR1 is SNHLY and CDR2 FYNNEI. The CDR3 has 16 amino acids. With 6 bases removed from V and 2 bases from J, the gap between germline ends came to 16 bases. The CDR3 here is CASSPRGRPNTGELFF. The CDR3 nucleotides are TGTGCCAGCAGCCCCAGGGGACGACCAAACACCGGGGAGCTGTTTTTT.

This clonotype was recorded a few times. CDR3 coding DNA: TGTGCCAGCAGCCAAGGCTATCTCGGCAACAATGAGCAGTTCTTC. This codes for CASSQGYLGNNEQFF. The rearrangement uses TRBV3-1 and TRBJ2-1; D gene ambiguous. Germline V gives CDR1 LGHDT, CDR2 YNNKEL (reference sequence). This CDR3 contains 15 residues. The ends were cut back, 1 base at V and 5 bases at J, with 12 bases in the middle.

The V and J genes are TRBV5-5 and TRBJ2-1; TRBD2 agrees at 10 bases. This CDR3 spans 16 amino acids. After removal of 4 bases from V and 7 bases from J, the junction contained 11 bases not matched to a gene. Germline lookup yields CDR1 SGHKS and CDR2 YYEKEE (reference sequence). CDR3: CASSVTAGGPPNEQFF. CDR3 sequence (DNA): TGTGCCAGCAGCGTAACAGCGGGGGGGCCTCCGAATGAGCAGTTCTTC.

This clonotype was seen a handful of times. The chain recombines TRBV4-2 with TRBJ2-7, with 7 bases fitting TRBD2. CDR3 length equals 14 residues. The V gene end was trimmed by 1 base and the J gene end by 1 base; junction bases not matched to a gene: 1. Germline CDR1 reads LGHNA; CDR2 reads YNFKEQ. CDR3 nucleotides: TGTGCCAGCAGCCAAGGACTAGCTTCCTACGAGCAGTACTTC. Translated: CASSQGLASYEQYF.

V is TRBV6-5 and J is TRBJ2-1, with no clear D. The CDR3 extends over 14 amino acids. V was cut by 2 bases and J by 9 bases, with 14 bases left in between. The germline V gene has CDR1 MNHEY and CDR2 SVGAGI. The CDR3 bases are TGTGCCAGCAGTTACAGCCTAGGCTATGGTGAGCAGTTCTTC. The encoded protein is CASSYSLGYGEQFF.

This sequence joins TRBV20-1 and TRBJ2-1, with 8 bases identical to TRBD2. This CDR3 is built from 17 residues. V gave up 0 bases and J gave up 4 bases; unmatched junction bases: 11. Germline V CDR1 and CDR2: DFQATT, SNEGSKA (reference sequence). DNA of the CDR3: TGCAGTGCTAGAGATCAAGCGGGGGCCCCCATTTACAATGAGCAGTTCTTC. Translated, it gives CSARDQAGAPIYNEQFF.

This clonotype turned up a few times. This chain uses TRBV1 with TRBJ2-1; TRBD2 was called by the table and not checked on the DNA. TRBV1 is listed as a pseudogene. This CDR3 comprises 16 residues. Here the CDR3 DNA reads TGCACCAGCAGCCCACCACTAGCGGGGAGGGTGGATGAGCAGTTCTTC. Translating gives CTSSPPLAGRVDEQFF.

The chain is built from TRBV5-1 and TRBJ2-3; possibly TRBD1 for D (5 bases). The CDR3 runs 16 residues. Germline CDR1 reads SGHRS; CDR2 reads YFSETQ. The V gene lost 4 bases and the J gene lost 2 bases, with 17 bases spanning the gap. The CDR3 loop reads CASSPTLTVPTDTQYF. As DNA, the CDR3 is TGCGCCAGCAGCCCAACTCTGACAGTGCCCACAGATACGCAGTATTTT.

The V call is TRBV5-1, the J call TRBJ2-2; TRBD2 matches at 8 bases. This CDR3 is built from 17 residues. J gave up 4 bases and V 4 bases, and 12 bases lay outside the gene matches. CDR1 is SGHRS and CDR2 is YFSETQ in the germline V gene. CDR3 sequence (DNA): TGCGCCAGCAGCCCACACAATACTGCGGGGGGCACCGGGGAGCTGTTTTTT. Its translation is CASSPHNTAGGTGELFF.

The rearrangement links TRBV20-1 to TRBJ2-3; 7 nucleotides match TRBD1. Losses at the gene ends were 4 bases for V and 2 bases for J; bases not matched to a gene: 30. Germline assignment: CDR1 DFQATT and CDR2 SNEGSKA (reference sequence). The CDR3 covers 22 residues. The CDR3 protein is CSAIGGQLTISRGPLPTDTQYF. The DNA of the CDR3 is TGCAGTGCTATTGGGGGACAACTAACAATTTCAAGGGGGCCCTTACCCACAGATACGCAGTATTTT.

The V call is TRBV18, the J call TRBJ2-1; TRBD1 matches 7 bases. Germline CDR1 KGHSH, CDR2 LQKENI. The CDR3 runs 14 residues. Losses at the gene ends were 3 bases for V and 7 bases for J; bases not matched to a gene: 6. For the CDR3, the DNA is TGTGCCAGCTCACCCTTACAGGGGAAAAATGAGCAGTTCTTC. It encodes CASSPLQGKNEQFF.

V usage is TRBV6-1 and J usage is TRBJ2-7, with 11 positions matching TRBD1. V trimming: 10 bases; J trimming: 0 bases; junction bases outside the gene matches: 8. This CDR3 region has 15 residues. CDR1 is MNHNS and CDR2 is SASEGT in the germline V gene. The CDR3 loop reads CATLPGTGGSYEQYF. The DNA for the CDR3 is TGTGCCACTCTGCCGGGGACAGGGGGCTCCTACGAGCAGTACTTC.

This clonotype was recorded a few times. The V call is TRBV12-3 or TRBV12-4, the J call TRBJ2-5, with D possibly being TRBD2 (5 bases). V was shortened by 5 bases and J by 0 bases, with 16 bases between the two germline ends. The CDR3 has 16 residues. CDR3 protein: CASSPPSGLYQETQYF. CDR3 bases: TGTGCCAGCAGTCCCCCGAGCGGCCTGTACCAAGAGACCCAGTACTTC.

The CDR3 region is CSPSSGEETQYF. The CDR3 DNA sequence: TGCAGTCCAAGTAGCGGGGAAGAGACCCAGTACTTC. This rearrangement joins TRBV20-1 to TRBJ2-5; 8 bases map to TRBD2. Germline loops: CDR1 DFQATT, CDR2 SNEGSKA (reference sequence). After removal of 8 bases from V and 3 bases from J, the junction contained 5 bases not matched to a gene. The CDR3 extends over 12 amino acids.

V and J are TRBV6-5 and TRBJ2-3; no clear D. V was shortened by 2 bases and J by 1 base, with 22 bases between the two germline ends. The V gene's germline CDR1 is MNHEY and CDR2 SVGAGI. The CDR3 runs 19 residues. For the CDR3, the DNA is TGTGCCAGCAGTTACGCATTCGGGTCTGGGCTGACCCGCACAGATACGCAGTATTTT. Its protein product is CASSYAFGSGLTRTDTQYF.

This chain connects TRBV12-3 or TRBV12-4 to TRBJ1-2, with TRBD1 matching 8 bases. CDR3 length: 17 residues. The J segment lost 1 base and the V segment lost 5 bases, leaving 12 bases of the junction unmatched. CDR3 residues: CASSPGGTGGNNYGYTF. The CDR3 nucleotides are TGTGCCAGCAGTCCCGGAGGAACAGGGGGAAATAACTATGGCTACACCTTC.

This clonotype showed up just once. The chain couples TRBV5-1 to TRBJ2-1, with D unclear. The germline CDR1 and CDR2 sequences are SGHRS and YFSETQ. This CDR3 has 17 residues. V gave up 4 bases and J gave up 8 bases, with 25 bases separating them. Here the CDR3 DNA reads TGCGCCAGCAGCCTGCGGCGAGGTATTAAAGCCGAGTATGAGCAGTTCTTC. Encoded protein: CASSLRRGIKAEYEQFF.